A selection of T cell receptor beta chains follows, all from one sample in a study of cytotoxic CD8 clonotypes in ibrutinib-treated CLL. Sequencing was performed with immunoSEQ multiplex PCR; in TCRdb, only in-frame clones are kept and a portion is missing. Among 130,000 or so clones listed, around four fifths were seen once. Sequenced here: PBMCs, sampled after 24 months of ibrutinib treatment. Receptors originate from a human donor with chronic lymphocytic leukemia. Both conserved end residues are part of each CDR3. Each record gives: V gene, CDR3 length, D gene, clone size, J gene, CDR3 DNA, CDR3 protein. D genes are given only for firm matches. The size field is filled for only some rows; it gives once, few, many or a size class.

TRBV7-3,13,.,.,TRBJ2-6,TGTGCCAGCAGCCCATCTGGGGCCAACGTCCTGACTTTC,CASSPSGANVLTF
TRBV30,14,.,.,TRBJ1-4,TGTGCCTGGAGTTTCGGGGGAACTAATGAAAAACTGTTTTTT,CAWSFGGTNEKLFF
TRBV5-6,14,TRBD1,once,TRBJ2-2,TGTGCCAGCAGCAACAACAGGGGCACCGGGGAGCTGTTTTTT,CASSNNRGTGELFF
TRBV9,15,.,.,TRBJ2-3,TGTGCCAGCAGCGTAGGGCAGGGAGGCACAGATACGCAGTATTTT,CASSVGQGGTDTQYF
TRBV4-1,15,.,.,TRBJ1-2,TGCGCCAGCAGCCCATTTGGGGGACTTAACTATGGCTACACCTTC,CASSPFGGLNYGYTF
TRBV27,17,TRBD1,.,TRBJ2-2,TGTGCCAGCAGTCAACGTCCCGGACAGGGCGGCACCGGGGAGCTGTTTTTT,CASSQRPGQGGTGELFF
TRBV9,16,TRBD1,once,TRBJ1-5,TGTGCCAGCAGCGTAGGGACAGGGAGGGCCAATCAGCCCCAGCATTTT,CASSVGTGRANQPQHF
TRBV2,13,.,.,TRBJ2-5,TGTGCCAGCAGTGCCTCGGGGAGGGAGACCCAGTACTTC,CASSASGRETQYF
TRBV7-6,15,.,.,TRBJ2-5,TGTGCCAGCAGCTTAGCGCAGCGGCAGGAGGGGACCCAGTACTTC,CASSLAQRQEGTQYF
TRBV12-5,14,.,.,TRBJ1-1,TGTGCTAGTGGGCCCGGGACAATGAACACTGAAGCTTTCTTT,CASGPGTMNTEAFF
TRBV30,15,.,once,TRBJ1-2,TGTGCCTGGACAGGGAAGGGGTTCCTTAACTATGGCTACACCTTC,CAWTGKGFLNYGYTF
TRBV7-8,19,TRBD2,.,TRBJ2-5,TGTGCCAGCAGCTCGCCAAAGGGGCGGGGGACCCCCTTGTGGGAGACCCAGTACTTC,CASSSPKGRGTPLWETQYF
TRBV25-1,16,TRBD1,.,TRBJ2-6,TGTGCCAGCAGTGAATTAGGGGGCGGCGGGGCCAACGTCCTGACTTTC,CASSELGGGGANVLTF
TRBV5-4,15,.,.,TRBJ1-2,TGTGCCAGCAGCTTGGCAGGCAGAGTAATCTATGGCTACACCTTC,CASSLAGRVIYGYTF
TRBV6-5,14,.,.,TRBJ1-3,TGTGCCAGCAGACCAGGGACCCCTGGAAACACCATATATTTT,CASRPGTPGNTIYF
TRBV14,13,.,.,TRBJ2-1,TGTGCCAGCAGCCAAACGTCTATCAGGGAGCAGTTCTTC,CASSQTSIREQFF
TRBV7-9,15,.,.,TRBJ2-1,TGTGCCAGCAGCTTAGTGGGACACCGATACAATGAGCAGTTCTTC,CASSLVGHRYNEQFF
TRBV7-8,10,.,few,TRBJ1-2,TGTGCCAGCAGCAATGATGGCTACACCTTC,CASSNDGYTF
TRBV7-2,14,.,.,TRBJ2-3,TGTGCCAGCACTCCGGCGGGAATCACAGATACGCAGTATTTT,CASTPAGITDTQYF
TRBV29-1,15,.,.,TRBJ2-5,TGCAGCGTTGGGCAGGGAGGCTTGGGGCAAGAGACCCAGTACTTC,CSVGQGGLGQETQYF
TRBV19,14,.,.,TRBJ2-1,TGTGCCAGTAGTATAGGGGGTAGTAACAATGAGCAGTTCTTC,CASSIGGSNNEQFF
TRBV5-1,17,TRBD1,.,TRBJ1-3,TGCGCCAGCAGCTTAGGAACGCCAGGGGGCCTTGGAAACACCATATATTTT,CASSLGTPGGLGNTIYF
TRBV9,15,TRBD1,.,TRBJ1-6,TGTGCCAGCAGCGCGCAACAGGGGGCTGGTTCACCCCTCCACTTT,CASSAQQGAGSPLHF
TRBV30,13,.,.,TRBJ2-3,TGTGCCTGGAGGAGAGGGTCCACAGATACGCAGTATTTT,CAWRRGSTDTQYF
TRBV7-9,14,TRBD1,.,TRBJ2-1,TGTGCCAGCAGCCGAGGGACAGGGGTACAAGAGCAGTTCTTC,CASSRGTGVQEQFF
TRBV18,13,.,.,TRBJ1-2,TGTGCCAGCTCACCGGGGGGGAACTATGGCTACACCTTC,CASSPGGNYGYTF
TRBV7-6,15,.,.,TRBJ1-3,TGTGCCAGCAGCTTAGATGACCTCTCTGGAAACACCATATATTTT,CASSLDDLSGNTIYF
TRBV6-5,13,.,.,TRBJ2-7,TGTGCCAGCTCCTCCGGACGGAACTACGAGCAGTACTTC,CASSSGRNYEQYF
TRBV5-1,14,TRBD1,.,TRBJ1-1,TGCGCCAGCAGACGGGACAGTGGTAGCACTGAAGCTTTCTTT,CASRRDSGSTEAFF
TRBV28,13,.,once,TRBJ2-5,TGTGCCAGCAGTTGGGCGCGGGAAGAGACCCAGTACTTC,CASSWAREETQYF
TRBV5-4,13,.,.,TRBJ1-2,TGTGCCAGCAGCTTGTCGGGGCACTATGGCTACACCTTC,CASSLSGHYGYTF
TRBV10-3,13,.,few,TRBJ1-2,TGTGCCATCAGTGAGGTCTTAGGGGACGGCTACACCTTC,CAISEVLGDGYTF
TRBV5-1,14,.,.,TRBJ2-3,TGCGCCAGCAGCTTGGGGGGAATGGCAGATACGCAGTATTTT,CASSLGGMADTQYF
TRBV25-1,14,.,.,TRBJ2-3,TGTGCCAGCAGTGATCGGCTGGCCACAGATACGCAGTATTTT,CASSDRLATDTQYF
TRBV11-3,16,.,.,TRBJ2-5,TGTGCCAGCAGCTACCGGACAGGAGGGGGTCGGGAGACCCAGTACTTC,CASSYRTGGGRETQYF
TRBV6-4,13,.,.,TRBJ2-1,TGTGCCAGCAGTGACTCCCGGGTTGATGAGCAGTTCTTC,CASSDSRVDEQFF
TRBV10-3,15,TRBD2,.,TRBJ2-5,TGTGCCATCAGGGGGACTAGCGGGGGGCAAGAGACCCAGTACTTC,CAIRGTSGGQETQYF
TRBV9,14,.,.,TRBJ2-7,TGTGCCAGCAGCGTAGGGTCTACCTCCTACGAGCAGTACTTC,CASSVGSTSYEQYF
TRBV11-3,14,TRBD1,.,TRBJ2-7,TGTGCCAGCAGCCACCGGGACAGGCCGACCTCGCAGTACTTC,CASSHRDRPTSQYF
TRBV25-1,14,.,.,TRBJ1-4,TGTGCCAGCAGTGTGGGGGGCTTCAATGAAAAACTGTTTTTT,CASSVGGFNEKLFF
TRBV6-6,15,TRBD1,.,TRBJ1-2,TGTGCCAGCAGTCCCCTACAGGGGAGGGACTATGGCTACACCTTC,CASSPLQGRDYGYTF
TRBV6-4,14,TRBD1,.,TRBJ2-5,TGTGCCAGCAGTAGGGACAGGGTGTCGGAGACCCAGTACTTC,CASSRDRVSETQYF
TRBV5-4,17,TRBD2,.,TRBJ2-7,TGTGCCAGCAGCTCCCCACAGACTAGCGGGGGGGCCTACGAGCAGTACTTC,CASSSPQTSGGAYEQYF
TRBV5-6,15,.,once,TRBJ1-1,TGTGCCAGCAGCCCAGGTGGGGGACGGGGGACTGAAGCTTTCTTT,CASSPGGGRGTEAFF
TRBV9,14,.,.,TRBJ1-1,TGTGCCAGCAGCGTAGAACCCGGGGGCACTGAAGCTTTCTTT,CASSVEPGGTEAFF
TRBV14,15,.,.,TRBJ1-4,TGTGCCAGCAGCTACCTTGGAGCAACTAATGAAAAACTGTTTTTT,CASSYLGATNEKLFF
TRBV19,15,.,.,TRBJ1-2,TGTGCCAGTAGGGACATCAGCCGAACTAACTATGGCTACACCTTC,CASRDISRTNYGYTF
TRBV7-2,15,.,.,TRBJ2-1,TGTGCCAGCAGCTTAGCGGTGGGCGGGGAGAATGAGCAGTTCTTC,CASSLAVGGENEQFF